This T cell receptor beta chain derives from a study of early T cells in non-severe SARS-CoV-2 infection. Unique molecular identifiers were attached to individual cDNA molecules. TCRdb used MiXCR to reprocess the 5' RACE reads, holding one entry per CDR3 protein. This table has 55,000 to 75,000 distinct CDR3 sequences, about 8.4% appearing once. This CDR3 is built from 15 residues. Germline values: CDR1 SGHTA, CDR2 FQGNSA. Trimming pared 5 bases from V and 5 bases from J, leaving 19 bases between. This clonotype occurred many times. Sequenced sample: whole blood. The sequence came from an adult who was a healthcare worker with PCR-confirmed SARS-CoV-2 infection or an uninfected control (not recorded which). V and J are TRBV7-2 and TRBJ2-7, with D possibly TRBD2 on 5 matching bases. The CDR3: CASSPVWSPGNEQYF. The CDR3 DNA sequence: TGTGCCAGCAGCCCGGTGTGGTCCCCCGGGAACGAGCAGTACTTC.